Shown below are 32 T cell receptor beta chains from a single sample sequenced in a study of T cells in women clearing cervical HPV infection (dated by TCRdb to between 2017 and 2018). Library preparation employed the immunoSEQ multiplex PCR assay. TCRdb holds this immuneACCESS table with in-frame rearrangements only. Some clones are missing; in checked studies, unresolved V genes explain under half, and the rest has no known cause. The table of this sample itemizes about 33,000 clones. The ten largest clones represent 1.5% to 2% of the sample. The sequenced sample was blood buffy coat. Receptors were obtained from a woman between 18 and 70 years old with a cervical HPV16 infection that either progressed to CIN3+ or cleared (not recorded which).

A remark on this clone: The read ends 3 residues early relative to the CDR3; the germline J gene fills the gap. The gene calls are TRBV10-3 and TRBJ2-5; 11 positions agree with TRBD1. Germline V CDR1 and CDR2: ENHRY, SYGVKD. The CDR3 spans 15 residues. Germline trimming cut 3 bases from V and 5 bases from J; bases unmatched to any gene: 5. Incomplete CDR3 DNA: TGTGCCATCAGTGAAGGACAGGGGGCCAGGGAGACC. Translation: CAISEGQGARET. The complete CDR3 reads CAISEGQGARETQYF.

Notes on this clone: The CDR3 end is not reached by the read, which stops 3 residues before it; the germline J gene fills it in. The chain carries TRBV19 and TRBJ1-1; D is possibly TRBD1 (6 bases). V was pared by 3 bases and J by 7 bases, with 15 bases between. From germline, CDR1 is LNHDA and CDR2 SQIVND (reference sequence). The CDR3 spans 14 residues. The CDR3 DNA, read in part, is TGTGCCAGTAGTATGAGAGGGGGTGAGGGTGAA. It yields the protein CASSMRGGEGE. The complete CDR3 reads CASSMRGGEGEAFF.

About this clone: The read is 3 residues too short to cover the CDR3 end, so that end is filled in from the germline J gene. The rearrangement links TRBV20-1 to TRBJ1-5; D possibly corresponds to TRBD1 (5 bases). The CDR3 consists of 13 residues. CDR1 and CDR2 from the germline V gene are DFQATT and SNEGSKA (reference sequence). The V gene lost 6 bases and the J gene lost 2 bases, with 11 bases spanning the gap. The CDR3 bases that were read are TGCAGTGCGAAACAGGAGGGCAATCAGCCC. This sequence encodes CSAKQEGNQP. The complete CDR3 sequence is CSAKQEGNQPQHF.

A word on this clone: The observed sequence ends 3 residues before the CDR3 terminus, with the missing tail filled in from the germline J gene. The rearrangement uses TRBV5-4 and TRBJ1-4; 8 bases agree with TRBD1. Germline V gives CDR1 SGHNT, CDR2 YYREEE (reference sequence). Germline trimming cut 4 bases from V and 4 bases from J; bases unmatched to any gene: 6. The CDR3 is 15 residues long. The DNA read from the CDR3 is TGTGCCAGCAGCCCGCAGGGGGCTGGTAATGAAAAA. Encoded protein: CASSPQGAGNEK. The whole CDR3 protein reads CASSPQGAGNEKLFF.

A remark on this clone: The read halts 3 residues ahead of the CDR3 end, with the missing end drawn from the germline J gene. The V and J genes are TRBV7-8 and TRBJ2-3; 8 nucleotides line up with TRBD2. This CDR3 region has 17 residues. Germline values: CDR1 SGHVS, CDR2 FQNEAQ. The covered CDR3 bases are TGTGCCAGCGACCAACTCGGGGGTAGCGGGGTTTTAGAGACG. Translation gives CASDQLGGSGVLET. The full CDR3 sequence reads CASDQLGGSGVLETQYF.

The chain's CDR3 is CASNDRGRTDTQYF. Incomplete CDR3 DNA: TGTGCCAGCAACGACAGGGGGCGCACAGATACG. The chain combines TRBV12-3 or TRBV12-4 with TRBJ2-3, with 10 nucleotides matching TRBD1. The read halts 3 residues ahead of the CDR3 end, with the missing end drawn from the germline J gene. The CDR3 loop spans 14 amino acids. With V trimmed by 7 bases and J by 1 base, 2 bases remained unmatched.

On this clone itself: The CDR3 end falls 3 residues outside the read, so it is completed with the germline J gene. The chain uses TRBV18 and TRBJ1-6, with no clear D. The germline CDR1 and CDR2 sequences are KGHSH and LQKENI. The CDR3 length is 16 residues. Trimming removed 0 bases from V and 6 bases from J, with 12 bases in between. The part of the CDR3 DNA that was read is TGTGCCAGCTCACCACCCGGGGAAACCCCTAATTCACCC. Protein: CASSPPGETPNSP. The whole CDR3 sequence is CASSPPGETPNSPLHF. Using reference TRBV18 and TRBJ1-6 for the parts outside the CDR3, the full variable domain is NAGVMQNPRHLVRRRGQEARLRCSPMKGHSHVYWYRQLPEEGLKFMVYLQKENIIDESGMPKERFSAEFPKEGPSILRIQQVVRGDSAAYFCASSPPGETPNSPLHFGNGTRLTVT.

Details on this clone: From the germline J gene comes the end of the CDR3, since the read stops 3 residues before it. The V and J genes are TRBV19 and TRBJ1-3, with 7 bases identical to TRBD1. Germline assignment: CDR1 LNHDA and CDR2 SQIVND (reference sequence). V dropped 4 bases and J dropped 0; count of bases not matched to a gene: 6. The CDR3 sequence is 16 residues long. The CDR3 DNA, read in part, is TGTGCCAGTAGTAACGAGGGACAGTACTCTGGAAACACC. It encodes CASSNEGQYSGNT. In full, the CDR3 is CASSNEGQYSGNTIYF.

The CDR3 loop is CAWSTLVAGEGWGNEKLFF. The covered CDR3 bases are TGTGCCTGGAGTACTCTCGTGGCAGGGGAGGGTTGGGGTAATGAAAAG. The V gene is TRBV30, the J gene TRBJ2-2; tentatively, D is TRBD2 (7 bases). The read comes to an end 3 residues before the CDR3 does, leaving the germline J gene to fill in the end. Germline lookup yields CDR1 GTSNPN and CDR2 SVGIG (reference sequence). The CDR3 runs 19 residues. Based on the CDR3 plus reference TRBV30 and TRBJ2-2, the full variable domain is SQTIHQWPATLVQPVGSPLSLECTVEGTSNPNLYWYRQAAGRGLQLLFYSVGIGQISSEVPQNLSASRPQDRQFILSSKKLLLSDSGFYLCAWSTLVAGEGWGNEKLFFGEGSRLTVL.

Remarks on this clone: Sequencing ends 3 residues short of the CDR3 end; the germline J gene provides the rest. This chain links TRBV25-1 with TRBJ2-7, with D perhaps matching TRBD1 (6 bases). Deletions cut 2 bases from V and 3 bases from J, with 11 bases between. The germline CDR1 and CDR2 sequences are MGHDK and SYGVNS. The CDR3 spans 14 residues. The CDR3 DNA, read in part, is TGTGCCAGCAGTGAACGGTCAGGGGACTACGAG. Its translation is CASSERSGDYE. Given in full, the CDR3 is CASSERSGDYEQYF.

In the case of this clone: The CDR3 is cut off 3 residues early in the read; its end comes from the germline J gene. V gene TRBV7-2 combines with J gene TRBJ2-6; the match to TRBD1 covers 8 bases. V dropped 3 bases and J dropped 2; count of bases not matched to a gene: 0. Germline lookup yields CDR1 SGHTA and CDR2 FQGNSA. The CDR3 loop spans 15 amino acids. The CDR3 bases that were read are TGTGCCAGCAGCTTGGACAGGGCTGGGGCCAACGTC. As protein: CASSLDRAGANV. In full, the CDR3 is CASSLDRAGANVLTF.

As to this clone: The CDR3 goes on 3 residues after the read ends, and that part is filled in from the germline J gene. The chain employs TRBV20-1 and TRBJ2-1, with D perhaps matching TRBD2 (6 bases). The germline V gene has CDR1 DFQATT and CDR2 SNEGSKA (reference sequence). The CDR3 is 18 amino acids. The V gene lost 0 bases and the J gene lost 0 bases, with 18 bases spanning the gap. The CDR3 bases that were read are TGCAGTGCTAGAGATCCGGGCAGGGCGGGGAGCTCCTACAATGAG. Translating gives CSARDPGRAGSSYNE. The full-length CDR3 reads as CSARDPGRAGSSYNEQFF.

Concerning this clone: Sequencing ends 3 residues short of the CDR3 end; the germline J gene provides the rest. The V and J genes are TRBV2 and TRBJ2-1, with TRBD2 matching 11 bases. CDR3 length: 18 residues. The V gene's germline CDR1 is SNHLY and CDR2 FYNNEI. The J segment lost 0 bases and the V segment lost 4 bases, leaving 8 bases of the junction unmatched. The CDR3 DNA, read in part, is TGTGCCAGCAGTGGTGCTAGCGGGGGGCCGAGCTCCTACAATGAG. Protein product: CASSGASGGPSSYNE. The whole CDR3 reads CASSGASGGPSSYNEQFF.

Concerning this clone itself: Read sequence stops 3 residues before the CDR3 end, and the germline J gene provides the missing end. The V gene is TRBV5-1, the J gene TRBJ2-2, with a weak D call TRBD2 (5 bases). This CDR3 spans 17 amino acids. Germline assignment: CDR1 SGHRS and CDR2 YFSETQ. CDR3 DNA, as far as it was read: TGCGCCAGCAGCCCACTCCCTGTATCAACGGGGAACGAAAAG. Translating gives CASSPLPVSTGNEK. The full CDR3 is CASSPLPVSTGNEKLFF.

Notes on this clone: Read coverage stops 3 residues before the CDR3 terminus; the germline J gene supplies the remainder. J is TRBJ2-2 and V is TRBV7-3, with 9 bases matching TRBD2. The length of the CDR3 is 18 residues. The V segment lost 1 base and the J segment 0 bases; nucleotides outside the gene matches: 6. Germline V gives CDR1 SGHTA, CDR2 FQGTGA. The DNA read from the CDR3 is TGTGCCAGCAGCTTAAACCCTAGCGGGGATTCGAACACCGGGGAG. Translating it yields CASSLNPSGDSNTGE. The CDR3 as a whole reads CASSLNPSGDSNTGELFF.

Regarding this clone: The read halts 3 residues ahead of the CDR3 end, with the missing end drawn from the germline J gene. The chain recombines TRBV2 with TRBJ2-2, with D perhaps matching TRBD2 (6 bases). Germline V gene lookup returns CDR1 SNHLY and CDR2 FYNNEI. This CDR3 has 14 residues. Trimming left V 4 bases short and J 4 bases short, with 10 bases between. This chain's CDR3 is CASSAAGSTGELFF. The covered CDR3 bases are TGTGCCAGCAGTGCTGCGGGGAGCACCGGGGAG.

Of note for this clone: The read terminates 3 residues ahead of where the CDR3 ends, so the germline J gene completes it. The rearrangement links TRBV18 to TRBJ1-2, with a weak D call TRBD1 (6 bases). The germline V gene has CDR1 KGHSH and CDR2 LQKENI. The CDR3 runs to 14 residues. CDR3 loop: CASSMGTSYNDYTF. The CDR3 bases that were read are TGTGCCAGCTCCATGGGGACATCCTACAATGAC.

Remarks on this clone: With the read ending 3 residues before the CDR3 end, the germline J gene is used to fill in that end. The V call is TRBV6-1, the J call TRBJ1-2; D gene uncertain. The CDR3 runs 15 residues. Germline V gives CDR1 MNHNS, CDR2 SASEGT. Trimming left V 4 bases short and J 1 base short, with 13 bases between. The part of the CDR3 DNA that was read is TGTGCCAGCAGTGCTTCAGTCACGGGTAACTATGGC. Translation gives CASSASVTGNYG. The entire CDR3 protein is CASSASVTGNYGYTF.

On this clone: Sequencing ends 3 residues short of the CDR3 end; the germline J gene provides the rest. The gene calls are TRBV2 and TRBJ2-7; 8 nucleotides match TRBD2. After removal of 7 bases from V and 0 bases from J, the junction contained 11 bases not matched to a gene. The CDR3 is made up of 16 amino acids. CDR1 is SNHLY and CDR2 is FYNNEI in the germline V gene. The covered CDR3 bases are TGTGCCAGCACCGAAGGTCCCAGCGGGGGCTCCTACGAG. This encodes CASTEGPSGGSYE. The full CDR3 protein is CASTEGPSGGSYEQYF. Full variable domain (rest looked up from reference TRBV2 and TRBJ2-7): EPEVTQTPSHQVTQMGQEVILRCVPISNHLYFYWYRQILGQKVEFLVSFYNNEISEKSEIFDDQFSVERPDGSNFTLKIRSTKLEDSAMYFCASTEGPSGGSYEQYFGPGTRLTVT.

With regard to this clone: The read ends 3 residues early relative to the CDR3; the germline J gene fills the gap. This chain joins TRBV19 and TRBJ1-2, with a possible D match to TRBD1 (6 bases). This CDR3 comprises 13 residues. Trimming took 2 bases from V and 7 from J, leaving 11 bases between them. Germline loops: CDR1 LNHDA, CDR2 SQIVND (reference sequence). The covered CDR3 bases are TGTGCCAGTAGTATATCAGGGGCGAGTGGC. Amino acids: CASSISGASG. The full CDR3 protein reads CASSISGASGYTF.

Comment on this clone: With the read ending 3 residues before the CDR3 end, the germline J gene is used to fill in that end. The V call is TRBV7-8, the J call TRBJ2-2, with D maybe TRBD2 (5 bases). This CDR3 is built from 13 residues. Germline lookup yields CDR1 SGHVS and CDR2 FQNEAQ. The CDR3 here is CASSFDGDSPLFF. The part of the CDR3 DNA that was read is TGTGCCAGCAGCTTTGACGGGGATTCACCG.

As regards this clone: The read finishes 3 residues shy of the CDR3 end, and the germline J gene is used to complete it. The V and J genes are TRBV28 and TRBJ1-1, with a possible D match to TRBD1 (6 bases). The CDR3 length is 12 residues. V lost 10 bases and J lost 6, with 15 bases in between. Germline V lookup: CDR1 MDHEN, CDR2 SYDVKM. The CDR3 spells CAIDRSTSEAFF. CDR3 bases read: TGTGCCATTGACAGGTCTACCTCTGAA. Complete variable domain (other parts from reference TRBV28 and TRBJ1-1): DVKVTQSSRYLVKRTGEKVFLECVQDMDHENMFWYRQDPGLGLRLIYFSYDVKMKEKGDIPEGYSVSREKKERFSLILESASTNQTSMYLCAIDRSTSEAFFGQGTRLTVV.

Of note for this clone: The sequence runs out 3 residues before the end of the CDR3; the remainder is reconstructed from the germline J gene. This rearrangement joins TRBV7-3 to TRBJ2-2, with 9 bases lining up with TRBD1. Germline values: CDR1 SGHTA, CDR2 FQGTGA. V lost 6 bases and J lost 7; bases outside the gene matches: 9. The CDR3 totals 15 residues. CDR3 sequence: CASRLQQGAGGELFF. The DNA read from the CDR3 is TGTGCCAGCAGACTACAACAGGGGGCGGGCGGGGAG.

Regarding this clone: With the read ending 3 residues before the CDR3 end, the germline J gene is used to fill in that end. The gene calls are TRBV7-3 and TRBJ1-2, with 7 bases aligning to TRBD1. The CDR3 is made up of 19 amino acids. Germline values: CDR1 SGHTA, CDR2 FQGTGA. The V and J ends lost 1 base and 4 bases, in that order; junction bases with no gene match: 18. Here the CDR3 reads CASSLRPGQSTPRGYGYTF. The DNA read from the CDR3 is TGTGCCAGCAGCTTAAGACCGGGACAGTCAACCCCCAGGGGCTATGGC.

On this clone: In the same sample, other DNA sequences code for this CDR3. CDR3 sequence: CASSLGGPYEQYF. The sequenced CDR3 bases are TGTGCCAGCAGCTTGGGGGGGCCCTACGAG. The chain links TRBV7-2 to TRBJ2-7, with D possibly being TRBD2 (7 bases). The read stops 3 residues short of the end of the CDR3; the missing end is completed from the germline J gene. Looked up from germline, CDR1 is SGHTA and CDR2 is FQGNSA. Trimming left V 3 bases short and J 2 bases short, with 8 bases between. This CDR3 spans 13 amino acids.

Notes on this clone: Coverage ceases 3 residues before the CDR3 finishes, and the germline J gene fills in the end. The chain couples TRBV7-4 to TRBJ1-1; the D is unclear. The CDR3 spans 9 residues. The V gene's germline CDR1 is SGHVT and CDR2 SQSDAQ. The sequenced CDR3 bases are TGTGCCCCGAAGCCCCAA. This translates into CAPKPQ. The whole CDR3 protein is CAPKPQAFF. Supplemented by reference TRBV7-4 and TRBJ1-1, the full variable domain reads GAGVSQSPRYKVAKRGRDVALRCDSISGHVTLYWYRQTLGQGSEVLTYSQSDAQRDKSGRPSGRFSAERPERSVSTLKIQRTEQGDSAVYLCAPKPQAFFGQGTRLTVV.

As regards this clone: The CDR3 end is not reached by the read, which stops 3 residues before it; the germline J gene fills it in. Other DNA sequences in the same sample also yield this CDR3. The chain carries TRBV20-1 and TRBJ2-3, with D perhaps matching TRBD2 (6 bases). The length of the CDR3 is 14 residues. Germline values: CDR1 DFQATT, CDR2 SNEGSKA (reference sequence). V dropped 6 bases and J dropped 4 bases, with 17 bases sitting between them. The CDR3 region is CSATPSLAPDTQYF. CDR3 bases read: TGCAGTGCCACGCCCAGTCTAGCGCCAGATACG.

Details on this clone: Coverage ceases 3 residues before the CDR3 finishes, and the germline J gene fills in the end. The chain has TRBV5-1 and TRBJ2-3; tentatively, D is TRBD1 (6 bases). CDR3 size: 14 residues. Germline lookup yields CDR1 SGHRS and CDR2 YFSETQ. Partial CDR3 DNA: TGCGCCAGCAGCTTGTTGGGGGCCGACATTCCG. Its protein product is CASSLLGADIP. In full, the CDR3 reads CASSLLGADIPQYF.

About this clone itself: The sequence runs out 3 residues before the end of the CDR3; the remainder is reconstructed from the germline J gene. The chain uses TRBV2 and TRBJ2-7, with D perhaps matching TRBD2 (6 bases). The ends were cut back, 8 bases at V and 6 bases at J, with 17 bases in the middle. The CDR3 sequence is 13 residues long. Germline-derived CDR1 and CDR2 are SNHLY and FYNNEI. The CDR3 loop reads CASSPQEGSEQYF. The sequenced CDR3 bases are TGTGCCAGCTCCCCCCAGGAGGGGTCCGAG.

CDR3 protein: CASSPGTGAYEQYF. The sequenced part of the CDR3 DNA is TGTGCCAGCAGCCCGGGGACAGGGGCCTACGAG. This chain links TRBV5-5 with TRBJ2-7, with 10 nucleotides matching TRBD1. The read comes to an end 3 residues before the CDR3 does, leaving the germline J gene to fill in the end. This CDR3 comprises 14 residues. V lost 4 bases and J lost 2; bases outside the gene matches: 3. Looked up from germline, CDR1 is SGHKS and CDR2 is YYEKEE (reference sequence).

As for this clone: Read data end 3 residues before the CDR3 end; the end is taken from the germline J gene. The rearrangement uses TRBV14 and TRBJ1-1; possibly TRBD1 for D (5 bases). From germline, CDR1 is SGHDN and CDR2 FVKESK. V lost 0 bases to trimming and J lost 5 bases, with 10 bases between them. The CDR3 sequence is 14 residues long. The CDR3 DNA, read in part, is TGTGCCAGCAGCCAAGATTGGGGGGGGACTGAA. It yields the protein CASSQDWGGTE. The full CDR3 is CASSQDWGGTEAFF.

Concerning this clone itself: The CDR3 is cut off 3 residues early in the read; its end comes from the germline J gene. The J gene is TRBJ1-5, the V gene TRBV2, with a tentative D call TRBD1 (5 bases). The germline gives CDR1 SNHLY, CDR2 FYNNEI. There are 16 residues in the CDR3. V lost 6 bases and J 5 bases, leaving 20 bases between the germline ends. The CDR3 sequence is CASRKGLNFVDQPQHF. The CDR3 bases that were read are TGTGCCAGCAGAAAGGGACTCAATTTCGTCGATCAGCCC.